These T cell receptor beta chains were read from a single sample in a study of T cells in Graves' hyperthyroidism and ophthalmopathy. TCRdb redid the calling of the multiplex PCR reads with MiXCR, one entry per CDR3 protein. Altogether 250,000 to 400,000 distinct CDR3 sequences are present, about 13% being singletons, with the ten largest covering about 37%. The sample was blood. These receptors were obtained from a woman aged 35 to 49 with Graves' ophthalmopathy. The CDR3 runs from the conserved cysteine through the conserved F or W. The D gene is left open where the match is weak. Some rows mark clone size as missing; the rest say once, few, many or name a class of expanded clone.

J gene: TRBJ2-1; D gene: TRBD2; V gene: TRBV2; clone size: .; CDR3 protein: CASSESGGRSYNEQFF; CDR3 DNA: TGTGCCAGCAGTGAAAGCGGGGGCCGCTCCTACAATGAGCAGTTCTTC
J gene: TRBJ2-1; D gene: TRBD2; V gene: TRBV6-6; clone size: many; CDR3 protein: CASSYSGLAGALTHNEQFF; CDR3 DNA: TGTGCCAGCAGTTACTCGGGACTAGCGGGGGCCCTGACCCACAATGAGCAGTTCTTC
J gene: TRBJ2-7; D gene: TRBD1; V gene: TRBV6-5; clone size: many; CDR3 protein: CASSYLQGAYEQYF; CDR3 DNA: TGTGCCAGCAGTTACCTACAGGGGGCCTACGAGCAGTACTTC
J gene: TRBJ2-7; D gene: .; V gene: TRBV29-1; clone size: many; CDR3 protein: CSVQYTGVTYEQYF; CDR3 DNA: TGCAGCGTTCAATATACGGGAGTAACCTACGAGCAGTACTTC
J gene: TRBJ2-5; D gene: .; V gene: TRBV15; clone size: many; CDR3 protein: CATSRNARVQETQYF; CDR3 DNA: TGTGCCACCAGCAGAAACGCCCGGGTTCAAGAGACCCAGTACTTC
J gene: TRBJ2-7; D gene: .; V gene: TRBV7-9; clone size: few; CDR3 protein: CASSREGRSYEQYF; CDR3 DNA: TGTGCCAGCAGCCGAGAGGGTAGGTCCTACGAGCAGTACTTC
J gene: TRBJ1-4; D gene: TRBD1; V gene: TRBV6-1; clone size: many; CDR3 protein: CASSTRTGATNEKLFF; CDR3 DNA: TGTGCCAGCAGCACCCGGACAGGGGCAACTAATGAAAAACTGTTTTTT
J gene: TRBJ2-3; D gene: TRBD2; V gene: TRBV30; clone size: .; CDR3 protein: CAWSVLVAAGGTDTQYF; CDR3 DNA: TGTGCCTGGAGTGTTCTTGTTGCGGCGGGGGGGACAGATACGCAGTATTTT
J gene: TRBJ1-1; D gene: .; V gene: TRBV10-3; clone size: many; CDR3 protein: CAISEEVSGLNTEAFF; CDR3 DNA: TGTGCCATCAGTGAGGAGGTGTCAGGGTTGAACACTGAAGCTTTCTTT
J gene: TRBJ2-5; D gene: .; V gene: TRBV28; clone size: many; CDR3 protein: CASSSSPGRKAQYF; CDR3 DNA: TGTGCCAGCAGTTCCAGTCCCGGACGCAAGGCCCAGTACTTC
J gene: TRBJ2-7; D gene: TRBD2; V gene: TRBV18; clone size: few; CDR3 protein: CASSPPRFSGGSSCEQYF; CDR3 DNA: TGTGCCAGCTCACCACCTCGATTTAGCGGGGGGAGCTCCTGCGAGCAGTACTTC
J gene: TRBJ2-3; D gene: TRBD2; V gene: TRBV29-1; clone size: many; CDR3 protein: CSVGGGGGTDTQYF; CDR3 DNA: TGCAGCGTTGGCGGGGGAGGTGGCACAGATACGCAGTATTTT
J gene: TRBJ1-2; D gene: .; V gene: TRBV5-5; clone size: few; CDR3 protein: CASRYTGAGNRDTF; CDR3 DNA: TGTGCCAGCAGATATACCGGGGCAGGGAACCGGGACACCTTC
J gene: TRBJ2-3; D gene: TRBD2; V gene: TRBV9; clone size: many; CDR3 protein: CATGQGGADTQYF; CDR3 DNA: TGTGCCACTGGGCAGGGAGGGGCAGATACGCAGTATTTT
J gene: TRBJ1-2; D gene: TRBD1; V gene: TRBV14; clone size: .; CDR3 protein: CASSQPTGKHGYTF; CDR3 DNA: TGTGCCAGCAGCCAACCGACAGGGAAACATGGCTACACCTTC
J gene: TRBJ2-7; D gene: TRBD2; V gene: TRBV7-8; clone size: many; CDR3 protein: CASSLGLAGRSYEQYF; CDR3 DNA: TGTGCCAGCAGCTTAGGGCTAGCGGGGCGCTCCTACGAGCAGTACTTC
J gene: TRBJ2-7; D gene: TRBD1; V gene: TRBV11-2; clone size: .; CDR3 protein: CASSLGIRQGAYEQYF; CDR3 DNA: TGTGCCAGCAGCTTAGGCATCAGACAGGGAGCTTACGAGCAGTACTTC
J gene: TRBJ2-7; D gene: .; V gene: TRBV6-6; clone size: many; CDR3 protein: CASSYSVSYEQYF; CDR3 DNA: TGTGCCAGCAGTTACTCAGTATCCTACGAGCAGTACTTC
J gene: TRBJ1-5; D gene: TRBD1; V gene: TRBV10-3; clone size: many; CDR3 protein: CAISETGAGYSNQPQHF; CDR3 DNA: TGTGCCATCAGTGAGACAGGGGCAGGGTATAGCAATCAGCCCCAGCATTTT
J gene: TRBJ2-3; D gene: TRBD2; V gene: TRBV7-8; clone size: many; CDR3 protein: CASSPGLAGTLFLDTQYF; CDR3 DNA: TGTGCCAGCAGCCCAGGACTAGCGGGAACCCTCTTTTTGGATACGCAGTATTTT
J gene: TRBJ1-1; D gene: .; V gene: TRBV29-1; clone size: many; CDR3 protein: CSVEDHGNTEAFF; CDR3 DNA: TGCAGCGTTGAAGATCATGGGAACACTGAAGCTTTCTTT
J gene: TRBJ2-7; D gene: .; V gene: TRBV7-2; clone size: .; CDR3 protein: CASSLQGLGYEQYF; CDR3 DNA: TGTGCCAGCAGCTTGCAGGGGCTTGGGTACGAGCAGTACTTC
J gene: TRBJ1-2; D gene: .; V gene: TRBV5-1; clone size: .; CDR3 protein: CASSLSGGVYGYTF; CDR3 DNA: TGCGCCAGCAGCTTGTCTGGCGGAGTCTATGGCTACACCTTC
J gene: TRBJ2-7; D gene: TRBD1; V gene: TRBV5-5; clone size: many; CDR3 protein: CASSSLPGTGMEEQYF; CDR3 DNA: TGTGCCAGCAGCTCGTTACCCGGGACAGGGATGGAAGAGCAGTACTTC
J gene: TRBJ1-3; D gene: .; V gene: TRBV20-1; clone size: many; CDR3 protein: CSARDHIKSSGNTIYF; CDR3 DNA: TGCAGTGCTAGAGATCACATAAAAAGCTCTGGAAACACCATATATTTT
J gene: TRBJ1-1; D gene: TRBD1; V gene: TRBV5-1; clone size: .; CDR3 protein: CASSPGQGFTEAFF; CDR3 DNA: TGCGCCAGCAGCCCAGGACAGGGTTTCACTGAAGCTTTCTTT
J gene: TRBJ1-5; D gene: .; V gene: TRBV19; clone size: .; CDR3 protein: CASSIGWGQPQHF; CDR3 DNA: TGTGCCAGTAGTATAGGGTGGGGCCAGCCCCAGCATTTT
J gene: TRBJ1-1; D gene: .; V gene: TRBV5-1; clone size: many; CDR3 protein: CASSFYGGQGNTEAFF; CDR3 DNA: TGCGCCAGCAGCTTTTATGGGGGGCAGGGCAATACTGAAGCTTTCTTT
J gene: TRBJ2-1; D gene: .; V gene: TRBV28; clone size: many; CDR3 protein: CASSSYNEQFF; CDR3 DNA: TGTGCCAGCAGTAGCTACAATGAGCAGTTCTTC
J gene: TRBJ2-6; D gene: TRBD1; V gene: TRBV5-4; clone size: few; CDR3 protein: CASSPGTGTSGANVLTF; CDR3 DNA: TGTGCCAGCAGCCCCGGGACAGGTACCTCTGGGGCCAACGTCCTGACTTTC
J gene: TRBJ2-7; D gene: TRBD1; V gene: TRBV29-1; clone size: many; CDR3 protein: CSIRDRGTGYEQYF; CDR3 DNA: TGCAGCATCCGGGACAGGGGGACTGGCTACGAGCAGTACTTC
J gene: TRBJ2-3; D gene: .; V gene: TRBV25-1; clone size: few; CDR3 protein: CASSSTRGQGGSTDTQYF; CDR3 DNA: TGTGCCAGCAGTTCAACCCGGGGGCAGGGGGGATCCACAGATACGCAGTATTTT
J gene: TRBJ2-5; D gene: TRBD1; V gene: TRBV15; clone size: .; CDR3 protein: CATSSFGASGQGRETQYF; CDR3 DNA: TGTGCCACCAGCAGTTTTGGGGCCTCCGGACAGGGGAGAGAGACCCAGTACTTC
J gene: TRBJ2-2; D gene: .; V gene: TRBV27; clone size: few; CDR3 protein: CASSLSPSASRRFRTGELFF; CDR3 DNA: TGTGCCAGCAGTTTATCCCCCTCGGCGTCTAGACGTTTTCGCACCGGGGAGCTGTTTTTT
J gene: TRBJ1-4; D gene: .; V gene: TRBV20-1; clone size: many; CDR3 protein: CSASIGRRNEKLFF; CDR3 DNA: TGCAGTGCTTCGATAGGGAGGCGCAATGAAAAACTGTTTTTT
J gene: TRBJ1-2; D gene: .; V gene: TRBV6-1; clone size: many; CDR3 protein: CASSERIGYTF; CDR3 DNA: TGTGCCAGCAGTGAAAGGATAGGCTACACCTTC
J gene: TRBJ2-7; D gene: .; V gene: TRBV7-9; clone size: many; CDR3 protein: CASSLSWQGYEQYF; CDR3 DNA: TGTGCCAGCAGCTTAAGTTGGCAGGGCTACGAGCAGTACTTC
J gene: TRBJ2-3; D gene: TRBD2; V gene: TRBV5-1; clone size: .; CDR3 protein: CASSQSGGIGTDTQYF; CDR3 DNA: TGCGCCAGCAGCCAAAGCGGGGGGATCGGCACAGATACGCAGTATTTT
J gene: TRBJ2-5; D gene: .; V gene: TRBV2; clone size: many; CDR3 protein: CATLEAGQTQYF; CDR3 DNA: TGTGCCACCCTGGAGGCGGGACAGACCCAGTACTTC
J gene: TRBJ1-1; D gene: TRBD1; V gene: TRBV10-1; clone size: .; CDR3 protein: CASSESKPTGSTEAFF; CDR3 DNA: TGCGCCAGCAGTGAGTCAAAGCCGACAGGGAGCACTGAAGCTTTCTTT
J gene: TRBJ2-4; D gene: .; V gene: TRBV7-2; clone size: many; CDR3 protein: CASSNGGDIQYF; CDR3 DNA: TGTGCCAGCAGCAACGGCGGGGACATTCAGTACTTC
J gene: TRBJ2-7; D gene: TRBD2; V gene: TRBV2; clone size: many; CDR3 protein: CASSEGLAATYEQYF; CDR3 DNA: TGTGCCAGCAGCGAAGGACTAGCAGCGACCTACGAGCAGTACTTC
J gene: TRBJ2-7; D gene: .; V gene: TRBV6-5; clone size: many; CDR3 protein: CASSYRLGGGRYF; CDR3 DNA: TGTGCCAGCAGTTACCGACTAGGAGGCGGGCGGTACTTC